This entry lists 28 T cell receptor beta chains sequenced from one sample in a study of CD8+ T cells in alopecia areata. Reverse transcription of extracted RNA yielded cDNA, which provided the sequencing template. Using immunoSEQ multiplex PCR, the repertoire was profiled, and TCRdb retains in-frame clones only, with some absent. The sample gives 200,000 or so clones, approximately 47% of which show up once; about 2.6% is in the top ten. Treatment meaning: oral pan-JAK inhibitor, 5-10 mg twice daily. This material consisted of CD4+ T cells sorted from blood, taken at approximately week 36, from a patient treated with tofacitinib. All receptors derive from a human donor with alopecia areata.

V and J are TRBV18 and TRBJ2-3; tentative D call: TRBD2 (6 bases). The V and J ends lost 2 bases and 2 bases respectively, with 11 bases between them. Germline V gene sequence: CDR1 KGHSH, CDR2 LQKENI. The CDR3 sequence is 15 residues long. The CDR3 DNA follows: TGTGCCAGCTCACCAATCGGCGGGAACACAGATACGCAGTATTTT. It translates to CASSPIGGNTDTQYF.

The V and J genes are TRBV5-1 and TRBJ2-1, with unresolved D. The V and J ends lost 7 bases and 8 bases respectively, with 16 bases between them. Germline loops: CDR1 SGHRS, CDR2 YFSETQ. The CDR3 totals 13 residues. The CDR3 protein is CASARQVRDEQFF. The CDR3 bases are TGCGCCAGCGCTCGGCAGGTTAGGGATGAGCAGTTCTTC.

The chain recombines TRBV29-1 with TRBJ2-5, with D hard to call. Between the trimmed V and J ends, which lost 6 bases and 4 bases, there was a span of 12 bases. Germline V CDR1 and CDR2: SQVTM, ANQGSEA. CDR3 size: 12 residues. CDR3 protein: CSVGQKRETQYF. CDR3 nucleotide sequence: TGCAGCGTCGGCCAAAAGCGAGAGACCCAGTACTTC.

The CDR3 protein is CASSRALNGNQPQHF. For the CDR3, the DNA is TGTGCCAGCAGCCGGGCCCTAAATGGCAATCAGCCCCAGCATTTT. This chain links TRBV2 with TRBJ1-5; D is unclear. Trimming removed 6 bases at V and 2 bases at J, with 14 bases between. The CDR3 spans 15 residues. Per germline, CDR1 SNHLY and CDR2 FYNNEI. Filled out from reference TRBV2 and TRBJ1-5, the complete variable domain reads EPEVTQTPSHQVTQMGQEVILRCVPISNHLYFYWYRQILGQKVEFLVSFYNNEISEKSEIFDDQFSVERPDGSNFTLKIRSTKLEDSAMYFCASSRALNGNQPQHFGDGTRLSIL.

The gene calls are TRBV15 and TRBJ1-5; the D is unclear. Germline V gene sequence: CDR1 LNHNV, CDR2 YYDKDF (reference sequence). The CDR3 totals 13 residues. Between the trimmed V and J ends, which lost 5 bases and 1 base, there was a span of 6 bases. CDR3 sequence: CATSRSSNQPQHF. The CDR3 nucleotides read TGTGCCACCAGCCGGTCGAGCAATCAGCCCCAGCATTTT.

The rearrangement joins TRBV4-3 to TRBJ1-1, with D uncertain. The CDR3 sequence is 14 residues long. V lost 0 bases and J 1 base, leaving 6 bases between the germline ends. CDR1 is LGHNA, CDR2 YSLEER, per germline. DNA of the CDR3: TGCGCCAGCAGCCAAGATCGGGCGAACACTGAAGCTTTCTTT. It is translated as CASSQDRANTEAFF.

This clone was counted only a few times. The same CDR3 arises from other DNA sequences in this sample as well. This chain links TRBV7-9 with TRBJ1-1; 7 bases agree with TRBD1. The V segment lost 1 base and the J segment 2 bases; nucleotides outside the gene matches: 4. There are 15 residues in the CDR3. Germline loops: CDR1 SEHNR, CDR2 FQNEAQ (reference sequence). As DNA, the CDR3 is TGTGCCAGCAGCTTAGTCGGGACAGTCAACACTGAAGCTTTCTTT. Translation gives CASSLVGTVNTEAFF. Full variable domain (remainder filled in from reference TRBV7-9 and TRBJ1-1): DTGVSQNPRHKITKRGQNVTFRCDPISEHNRLYWYRQTLGQGPEFLTYFQNEAQLEKSRLLSDRFSAERPKGSFSTLEIQRTEQGDSAMYLCASSLVGTVNTEAFFGQGTRLTVV.

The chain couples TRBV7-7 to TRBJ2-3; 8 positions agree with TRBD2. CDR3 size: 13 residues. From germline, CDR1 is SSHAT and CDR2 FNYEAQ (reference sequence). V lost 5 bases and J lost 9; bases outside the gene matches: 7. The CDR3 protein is CASSPAGRETQYF. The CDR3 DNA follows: TGTGCCAGCAGCCCAGCCGGGAGGGAAACGCAGTATTTT.

CDR3 DNA sequence: TGCGCCAGCAGCCAGCAATACACAGATACGCAGTATTTT. As protein: CASSQQYTDTQYF. The chain uses TRBV4-3 and TRBJ2-3; D uncertain. Germline loops: CDR1 LGHNA, CDR2 YSLEER. Trimming shortened V by 3 bases and J by 2 bases, and 6 bases separated the two germline ends. The CDR3 spans 13 residues.

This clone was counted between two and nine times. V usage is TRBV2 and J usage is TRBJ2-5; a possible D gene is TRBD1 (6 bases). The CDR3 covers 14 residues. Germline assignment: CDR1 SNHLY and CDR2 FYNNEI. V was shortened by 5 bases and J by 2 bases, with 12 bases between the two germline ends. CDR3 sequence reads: CASSPGQKQETQYF. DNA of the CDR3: TGTGCCAGCAGTCCCGGACAGAAGCAAGAGACCCAGTACTTC.

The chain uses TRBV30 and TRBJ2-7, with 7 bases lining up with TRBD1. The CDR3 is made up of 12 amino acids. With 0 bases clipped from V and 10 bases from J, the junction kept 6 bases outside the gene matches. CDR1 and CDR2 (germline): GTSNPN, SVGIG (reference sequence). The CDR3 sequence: CAWSVQGDRQYF. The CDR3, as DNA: TGTGCCTGGAGTGTACAAGGGGACAGACAGTACTTC.

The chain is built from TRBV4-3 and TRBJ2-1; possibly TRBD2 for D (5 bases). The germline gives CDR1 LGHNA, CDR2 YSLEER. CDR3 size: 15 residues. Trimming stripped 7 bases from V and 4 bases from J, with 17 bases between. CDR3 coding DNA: TGCGCCAGCAAGCCCATGAGGGATCTTTACAATGAGCAGTTCTTC. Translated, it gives CASKPMRDLYNEQFF.

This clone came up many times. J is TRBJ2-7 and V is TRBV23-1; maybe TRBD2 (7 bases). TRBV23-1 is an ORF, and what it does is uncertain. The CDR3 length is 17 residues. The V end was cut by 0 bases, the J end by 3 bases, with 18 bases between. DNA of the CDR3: TGCGCCAGCAGTCAATCAACGAGGGGGGAGGGAGACTACGAGCAGTACTTC. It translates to CASSQSTRGEGDYEQYF.

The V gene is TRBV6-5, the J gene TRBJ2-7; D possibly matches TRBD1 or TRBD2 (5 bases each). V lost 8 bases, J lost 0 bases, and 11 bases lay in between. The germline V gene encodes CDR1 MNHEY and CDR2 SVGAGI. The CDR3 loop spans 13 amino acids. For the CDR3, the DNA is TGTGCCAGCGGGCAGGGACCCTCCTACGAGCAGTACTTC. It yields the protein CASGQGPSYEQYF.

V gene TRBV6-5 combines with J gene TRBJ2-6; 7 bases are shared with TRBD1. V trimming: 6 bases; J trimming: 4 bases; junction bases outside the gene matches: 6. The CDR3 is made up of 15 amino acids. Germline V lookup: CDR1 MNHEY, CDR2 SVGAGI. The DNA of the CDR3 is TGTGCCAGCAGCCGAGACAGGGCCGGGGCCAACGTCCTGACTTTC. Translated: CASSRDRAGANVLTF.

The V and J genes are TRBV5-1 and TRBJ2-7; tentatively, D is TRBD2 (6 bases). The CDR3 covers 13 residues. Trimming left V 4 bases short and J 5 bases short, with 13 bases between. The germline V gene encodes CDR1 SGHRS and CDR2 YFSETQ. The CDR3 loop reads CASSHRGVDEQYF. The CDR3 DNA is TGCGCCAGCAGCCATCGCGGGGTCGACGAGCAGTACTTC.

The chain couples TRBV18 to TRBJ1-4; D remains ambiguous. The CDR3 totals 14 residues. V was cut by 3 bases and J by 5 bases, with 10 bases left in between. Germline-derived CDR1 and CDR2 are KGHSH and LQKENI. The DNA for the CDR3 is TGTGCCAGCTCACCTCTCAAGGTCAATGAAAAACTGTTTTTT. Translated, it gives CASSPLKVNEKLFF.

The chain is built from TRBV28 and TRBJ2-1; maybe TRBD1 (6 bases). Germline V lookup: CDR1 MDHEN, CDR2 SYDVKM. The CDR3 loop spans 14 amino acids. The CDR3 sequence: CAAQGRDFYNEQFF. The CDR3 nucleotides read TGTGCAGCCCAGGGGAGAGACTTTTACAATGAGCAGTTCTTC.

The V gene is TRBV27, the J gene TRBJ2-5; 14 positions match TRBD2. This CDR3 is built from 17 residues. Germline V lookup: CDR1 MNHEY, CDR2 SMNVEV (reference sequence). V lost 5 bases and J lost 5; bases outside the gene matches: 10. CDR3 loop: CASSPPPGLAGEETQYF. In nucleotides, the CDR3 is TGTGCCAGCAGTCCCCCCCCGGGACTAGCGGGAGAGGAGACCCAGTACTTC.

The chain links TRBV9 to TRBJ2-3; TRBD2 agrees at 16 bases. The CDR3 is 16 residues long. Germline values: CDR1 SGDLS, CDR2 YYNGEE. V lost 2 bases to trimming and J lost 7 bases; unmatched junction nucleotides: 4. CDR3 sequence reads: CASSVGTSGRAYTQYF. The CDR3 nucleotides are TGTGCCAGCAGCGTCGGGACTAGCGGGAGGGCCTATACGCAGTATTTT.

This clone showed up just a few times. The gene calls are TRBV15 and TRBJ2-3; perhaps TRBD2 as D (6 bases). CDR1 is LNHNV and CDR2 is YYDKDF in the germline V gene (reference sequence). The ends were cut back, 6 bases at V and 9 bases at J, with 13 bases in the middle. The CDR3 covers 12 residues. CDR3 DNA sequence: TGTGCCACCAGAACCACTAGCAGCACGCAGTATTTT. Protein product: CATRTTSSTQYF.

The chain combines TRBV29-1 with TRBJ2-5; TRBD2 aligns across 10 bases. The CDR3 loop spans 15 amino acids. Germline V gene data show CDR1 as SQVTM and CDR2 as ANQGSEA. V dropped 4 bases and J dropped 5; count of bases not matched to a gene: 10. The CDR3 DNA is TGCAGCGTTGGGGGTGGTAGCGGGAGGTTCGAGACCCAGTACTTC. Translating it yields CSVGGGSGRFETQYF.

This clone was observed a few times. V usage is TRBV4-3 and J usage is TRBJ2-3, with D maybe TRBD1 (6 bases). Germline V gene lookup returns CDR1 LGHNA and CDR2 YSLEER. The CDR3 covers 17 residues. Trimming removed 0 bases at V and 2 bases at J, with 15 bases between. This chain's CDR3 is CASSQDHPGASTDTQYF. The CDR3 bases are TGCGCCAGCAGCCAAGATCATCCAGGGGCTTCCACAGATACGCAGTATTTT.

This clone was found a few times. The CDR3 loop reads CASSMTSGRYEQYF. CDR3 nucleotides: TGTGCCAGCAGCATGACTAGCGGGAGATACGAGCAGTACTTC. The chain employs TRBV28 and TRBJ2-7, with TRBD2 matching 12 bases. J was trimmed by 4 bases and V by 6 bases; bases with no gene match: 4. Per germline, CDR1 MDHEN and CDR2 SYDVKM. The CDR3 totals 14 residues.

The CDR3 protein is CSVGSFRDRGLDTQYF. CDR3 nucleotides: TGCAGCGTTGGTAGCTTCCGGGACAGGGGGCTTGATACGCAGTATTTT. The V gene is TRBV29-1, the J gene TRBJ2-3, with 12 bases fitting TRBD1. V lost 4 bases to trimming and J lost 6 bases; unmatched junction nucleotides: 11. The CDR3 covers 16 residues. CDR1 is SQVTM, CDR2 ANQGSEA, per germline.

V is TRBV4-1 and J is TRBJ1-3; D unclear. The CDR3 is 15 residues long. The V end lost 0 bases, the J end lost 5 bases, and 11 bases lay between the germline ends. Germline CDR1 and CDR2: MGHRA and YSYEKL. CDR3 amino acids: CASSQEGLRRNTIYF. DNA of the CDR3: TGCGCCAGCAGCCAAGAAGGACTCAGGCGAAACACCATATATTTT.

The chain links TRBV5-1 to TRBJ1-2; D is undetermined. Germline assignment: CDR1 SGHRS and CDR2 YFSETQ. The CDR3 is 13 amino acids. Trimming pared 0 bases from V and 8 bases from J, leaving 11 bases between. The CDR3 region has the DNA TGCGCCAGCAGCTTGGACTCATTTTGGGGCTACACCTTC. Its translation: CASSLDSFWGYTF.

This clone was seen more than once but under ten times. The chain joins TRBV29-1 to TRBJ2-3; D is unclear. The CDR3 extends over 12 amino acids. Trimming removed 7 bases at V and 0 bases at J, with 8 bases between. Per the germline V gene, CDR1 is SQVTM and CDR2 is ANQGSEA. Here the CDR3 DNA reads TGCAGCGCCTTCGTTAGCACAGATACGCAGTATTTT. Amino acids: CSAFVSTDTQYF.